These T cell receptor beta chains were read from a single sample in a study of T and B cells in COVID-19 patients. TCRdb re-derived calls from the multiplex PCR reads in MiXCR, one entry per CDR3 protein. The table has tens of thousands of distinct CDR3 sequences, under 35% seen once. Sequenced sample: blood. These receptors originate from a human donor who had recovered from COVID-19. Each CDR3 is given with its conserved first and last residue. Fields, in order: D gene, J gene, V gene, clone size, CDR3 protein, CDR3 DNA. The D gene is left open where the match is weak. Size is stated for part of the rows, as once, few or many counts, or as a class when the clone is expanded.

. TRBJ1-5 TRBV19 few CASSAPDGYSNQPQHF TGTGCCAGTAGTGCCCCGGACGGTTATAGCAATCAGCCCCAGCATTTT
. TRBJ1-3 TRBV5-4 few CASSLEPGSGGNTIYF TGTGCCAGCAGCTTGGAGCCAGGGTCGGGGGGAAACACCATATATTTT
. TRBJ2-5 TRBV18 medium-sized CASSPRSPPRPETQYF TGTGCCAGCTCACCACGTAGCCCCCCGCGGCCAGAGACCCAGTACTTC
TRBD2 TRBJ2-3 TRBV5-5 many CASSLTSGGYTDTQYF TGTGCCAGCAGCTTGACTAGCGGGGGGTATACAGATACGCAGTATTTT
. TRBJ2-3 TRBV5-4 many CASSLGGADTQYF TGTGCCAGCAGCTTGGGTGGGGCAGATACGCAGTATTTT
. TRBJ1-2 TRBV6-5 many CASSKRWAYGYTF TGTGCCAGCAGTAAACGATGGGCCTATGGCTACACCTTC
TRBD1 TRBJ2-1 TRBV30 . CAWDRDRVGNEQFF TGTGCCTGGGACCGGGACAGGGTCGGCAATGAGCAGTTCTTC
TRBD1 TRBJ2-5 TRBV18 few CASQGQSHQETQYF TGTGCCAGCCAGGGACAGAGCCACCAAGAGACCCAGTACTTC
. TRBJ2-3 TRBV15 . CATSRADPDGASWRTQYF TGTGCCACCAGCAGAGCGGACCCAGACGGCGCCTCGTGGCGGACGCAGTATTTT
TRBD2 TRBJ2-3 TRBV20-1 few CSARDISSGSTDTQYF TGCAGTGCTAGAGATATATCTAGCGGGAGCACAGATACGCAGTATTTT
. TRBJ2-7 TRBV6-5 medium-sized CASSSKGKVEQYF TGTGCCAGCAGTTCAAAGGGCAAGGTCGAGCAGTACTTC
. TRBJ2-4 TRBV29-1 medium-sized CSVEGQGNIQYF TGCAGCGTTGAGGGTCAGGGAAACATTCAGTACTTC
. TRBJ2-3 TRBV6-4 . CASSLAREGTDTQYF TGTGCCAGCAGTTTGGCCAGGGAGGGCACAGATACGCAGTATTTT
. TRBJ1-1 TRBV18 . CASSPRQYSNTEAFF TGTGCCAGCTCACCGCGACAGTATTCTAACACTGAAGCTTTCTTT
. TRBJ1-2 TRBV11-3 few CASSPRSQGIYGYTF TGTGCCAGCAGCCCAAGAAGTCAGGGTATCTATGGCTACACCTTC
. TRBJ2-6 TRBV7-9 . CASSLGADGANVLTF TGTGCCAGCAGCTTAGGGGCGGATGGGGCCAACGTCCTGACTTTC
TRBD2 TRBJ2-5 TRBV11-2 . CASNPSGGRETQYF TGTGCCAGCAACCCTAGCGGGGGAAGAGAGACCCAGTACTTC
. TRBJ2-3 TRBV20-1 few CSHQSRADTQYF TGCAGCCACCAAAGTAGGGCAGATACGCAGTATTTT
. TRBJ2-7 TRBV18 . CASSPSDPGEQYF TGTGCCAGCTCACCCTCTGACCCGGGCGAGCAGTACTTC
. TRBJ1-2 TRBV5-6 . CASSLYGGQDYTF TGTGCCAGCAGCTTGTATGGGGGCCAAGACTACACCTTC
. TRBJ2-2 TRBV11-1 . CASTLARQGGELFF TGTGCCAGCACCTTGGCACGACAAGGCGGGGAGCTGTTTTTT
. TRBJ1-5 TRBV20-1 . CSARPPASGANQPQHF TGCAGTGCTAGACCACCAGCCTCGGGGGCCAATCAGCCCCAGCATTTT
. TRBJ2-5 TRBV20-1 . CSARAVPQGTQYF TGCAGTGCCCGGGCGGTCCCCCAGGGAACCCAGTACTTC
. TRBJ1-2 TRBV12-3/TRBV12-4 few CASSLRQVYGYTF TGTGCCAGCAGCCTACGACAGGTATATGGCTACACCTTC
. TRBJ2-7 TRBV30 few CAYGRGRGPRPYSYEQYF TGTGCCTATGGCCGGGGCAGGGGTCCCCGACCATACTCCTACGAGCAGTACTTC
TRBD2 TRBJ2-1 TRBV18 . CATVLAGEQFF TGTGCCACCGTGCTAGCGGGGGAACAGTTCTTC
. TRBJ1-2 TRBV6-5 few CASSYSGQGGYGYTF TGTGCCAGCAGTTACTCGGGGCAAGGAGGCTATGGCTACACCTTC
. TRBJ1-6 TRBV13 few CASSPRDGFGSPLHF TGTGCCAGCAGCCCCCGGGACGGTTTTGGTTCACCCCTCCACTTT
. TRBJ2-1 TRBV11-3 . CASRIPGQNEQFF TGTGCCAGCAGAATACCCGGGCAGAATGAGCAGTTCTTC
. TRBJ2-7 TRBV6-5 few CASSYFRGGTYEQYF TGTGCCAGCAGTTACTTCAGGGGGGGTACCTACGAGCAGTACTTC
. TRBJ1-1 TRBV5-1 . CASSRQTSNTEAFF TGCGCCAGCAGCCGACAGACCTCGAACACTGAAGCTTTCTTT
. TRBJ1-6 TRBV10-3 . CAISESVGRDTSPLHF TGTGCCATCAGTGAGTCGGTCGGCAGGGATACTTCACCCCTCCACTTT
. TRBJ2-5 TRBV19 many CASSKTVQETQYF TGTGCCAGTAGTAAGACAGTCCAAGAGACCCAGTACTTC
. TRBJ2-6 TRBV6-2/TRBV6-3 few CASSYQTGTAGANVLTF TGTGCCAGCAGTTACCAGACAGGGACTGCTGGGGCCAACGTCCTGACTTTC
. TRBJ2-1 TRBV11-3 . CASSLTRVADNEQFF TGTGCCAGCAGCTTAACCAGGGTGGCCGACAATGAGCAGTTCTTC
. TRBJ1-5 TRBV20-1 . CSASTPSELRQPQHF TGCAGTGCTAGTACGCCCAGCGAGCTCCGTCAGCCCCAGCATTTT
TRBD1 TRBJ2-2 TRBV7-6 many CASSLGDRGNTGELFF TGTGCCAGCAGCTTAGGGGACAGGGGTAACACCGGGGAGCTGTTTTTT
TRBD1 TRBJ1-1 TRBV11-1 many CASSLRGRMNTEAFF TGTGCCAGCAGCCTCAGGGGGCGGATGAACACTGAAGCTTTCTTT
TRBD1 TRBJ2-7 TRBV5-1 . CASSIRTGSNEQYF TGCGCCAGCAGCATTAGGACAGGGTCCAACGAGCAGTACTTC
TRBD2 TRBJ2-4 TRBV18 many CASSPSSGAGNIQYF TGTGCCAGCTCACCGTCTAGCGGGGCAGGGAACATTCAGTACTTC
. TRBJ1-5 TRBV12-3/TRBV12-4 . CASSLRAGASNQPQHF TGTGCCAGCAGTTTAAGGGCAGGGGCTAGCAATCAGCCCCAGCATTTT
. TRBJ2-3 TRBV5-6 many CASSSMQGGGTQYF TGTGCCAGCAGCTCTATGCAGGGCGGCGGTACGCAGTATTTT